This TCR beta chain was sequenced for a study of blood T cell repertoires in COVID-19. This CDR3 comprises 17 residues. The trim removed 6 bases at V and 0 bases at J, leaving 11 bases unmatched. Per germline, CDR1 KGHSH and CDR2 LQKENI. TCRdb keeps only in-frame clones here, not all; method: immunoSEQ multiplex PCR. The repertoire includes 95,000 to 150,000 clones, 82% of them detected once, and roughly 4.3% sits in the top ten. This sequence was found in a woman between 70 and 85 years old with acute or convalescent COVID-19. Source material: peripheral blood. This chain links TRBV18 with TRBJ1-2, with 9 nucleotides matching TRBD1. CDR3 protein: CASSEGQGIPTNYGYTF. The CDR3 nucleotides read TGTGCCAGCTCCGAGGGACAGGGTATCCCAACTAACTATGGCTACACCTTC.